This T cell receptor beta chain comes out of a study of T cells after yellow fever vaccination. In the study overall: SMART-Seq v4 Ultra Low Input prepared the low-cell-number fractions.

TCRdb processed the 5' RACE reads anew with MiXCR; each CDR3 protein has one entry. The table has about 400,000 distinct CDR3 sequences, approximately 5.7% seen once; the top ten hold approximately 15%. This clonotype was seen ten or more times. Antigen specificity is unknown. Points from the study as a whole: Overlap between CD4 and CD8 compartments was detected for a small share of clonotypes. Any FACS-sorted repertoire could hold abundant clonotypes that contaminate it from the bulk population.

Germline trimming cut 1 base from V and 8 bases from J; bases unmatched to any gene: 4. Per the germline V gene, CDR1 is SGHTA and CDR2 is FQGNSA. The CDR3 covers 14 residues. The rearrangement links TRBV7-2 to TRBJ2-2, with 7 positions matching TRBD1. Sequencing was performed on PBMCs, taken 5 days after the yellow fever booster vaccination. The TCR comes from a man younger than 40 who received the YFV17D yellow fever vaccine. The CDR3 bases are TGTGCCAGCAGCTTAGGAGGGGGCCCAGGGGAGCTGTTTTTT. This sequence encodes CASSLGGGPGELFF.